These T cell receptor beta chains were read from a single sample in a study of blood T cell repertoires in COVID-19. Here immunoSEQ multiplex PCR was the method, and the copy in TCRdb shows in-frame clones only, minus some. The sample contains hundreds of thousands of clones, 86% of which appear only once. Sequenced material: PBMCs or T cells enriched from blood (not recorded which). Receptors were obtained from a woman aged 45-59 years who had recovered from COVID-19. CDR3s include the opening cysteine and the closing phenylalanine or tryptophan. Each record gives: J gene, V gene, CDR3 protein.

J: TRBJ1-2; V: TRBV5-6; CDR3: CASSLQSTGAYGYTF
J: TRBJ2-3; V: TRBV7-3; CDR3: CASSPTGLAVTLTQYF
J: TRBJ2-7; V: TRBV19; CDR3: CASSSTSGRYEQYF
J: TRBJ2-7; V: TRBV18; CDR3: CASSPKAGGTYEQYF
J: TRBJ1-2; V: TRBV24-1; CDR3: CATSDQGYDGYTF
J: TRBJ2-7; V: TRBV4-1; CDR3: CASSRPGQMRSYEQYF
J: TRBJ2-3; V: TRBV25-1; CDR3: CASSELPGLSTDTQYF
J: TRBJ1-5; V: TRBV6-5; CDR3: CASSYGQGSGQPQHF
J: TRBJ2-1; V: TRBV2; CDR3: CASINGRGGNEQFF
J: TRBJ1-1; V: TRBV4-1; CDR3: CASSPQYRGRTEAFF
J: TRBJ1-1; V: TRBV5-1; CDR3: CASSYETGTEAFF
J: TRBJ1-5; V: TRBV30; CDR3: CAWSVLGEPNQPQHF
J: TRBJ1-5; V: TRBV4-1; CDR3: CASSHVGRNQPQHF
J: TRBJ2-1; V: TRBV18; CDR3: CASSATSGGAYNEQFF
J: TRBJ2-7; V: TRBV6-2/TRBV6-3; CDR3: CASSPGRGQGLSEQYF
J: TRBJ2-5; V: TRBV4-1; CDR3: CASSQLRVETQYF
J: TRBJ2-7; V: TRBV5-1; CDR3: CASSLDGGRISYEQYF
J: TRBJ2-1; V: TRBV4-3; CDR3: CASSQGGVPVGEQFF
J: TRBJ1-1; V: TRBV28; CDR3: CASSWDRVAFF
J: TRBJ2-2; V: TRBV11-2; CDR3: CASSPQRWSDTGELFF
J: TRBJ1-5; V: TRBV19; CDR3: CASSTGTVADQPQHF
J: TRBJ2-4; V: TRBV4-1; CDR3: CASGTRDSKNIQYF
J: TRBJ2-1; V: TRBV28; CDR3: CASSRTIIGLWKFF
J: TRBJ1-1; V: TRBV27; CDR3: CASHEGGGSTEAFF
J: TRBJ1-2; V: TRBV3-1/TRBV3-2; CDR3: CASSHSGTATF
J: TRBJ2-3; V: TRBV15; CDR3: CATSFEGPRTDTQYF
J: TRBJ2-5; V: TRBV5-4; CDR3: CASSFGLAGVVETQYF